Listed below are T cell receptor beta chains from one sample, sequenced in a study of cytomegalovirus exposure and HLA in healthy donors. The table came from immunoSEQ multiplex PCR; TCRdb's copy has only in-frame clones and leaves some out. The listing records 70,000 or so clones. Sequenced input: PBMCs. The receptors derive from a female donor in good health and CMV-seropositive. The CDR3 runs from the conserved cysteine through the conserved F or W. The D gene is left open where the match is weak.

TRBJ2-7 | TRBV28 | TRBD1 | TGTGCCAGCAGGGGACAGGGAGGGCTCGGCGAGCAGTACTTC | CASRGQGGLGEQYF
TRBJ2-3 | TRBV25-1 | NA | TGTGCCAGCAACGGAGCGGTAAGCACAGATACGCAGTATTTT | CASNGAVSTDTQYF
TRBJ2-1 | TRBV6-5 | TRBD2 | TGTGCCAGCAGTCCACCGGGACTAGCTTACAATGAGCAGTTCTTC | CASSPPGLAYNEQFF
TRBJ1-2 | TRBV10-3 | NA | TGTGCCATCAGCGCCGGACAGTTGGATGGCTACACCTTC | CAISAGQLDGYTF
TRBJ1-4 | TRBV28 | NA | TGTGCCAGCAGCCAGCAGGGTATAAATGAAAAACTGTTTTTT | CASSQQGINEKLFF
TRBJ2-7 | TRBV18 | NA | TGTGCCAGCTCCTTAACGGCGGAGGGAGATTTCAGCGGGCAGTACTTC | CASSLTAEGDFSGQYF
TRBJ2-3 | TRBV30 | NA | TGTGCCTGGGCTGTGGCCCCAGATACGCAGTATTTT | CAWAVAPDTQYF
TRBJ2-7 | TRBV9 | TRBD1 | TGTGCCAGCAGCACGGGGACAGGGAGTAGCTCCTACGAGCAGTACTTC | CASSTGTGSSSYEQYF
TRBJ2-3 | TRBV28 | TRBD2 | TGTGCCAGCAGTTTGCAGGGAGGGATAGATACGCAGTATTTT | CASSLQGGIDTQYF
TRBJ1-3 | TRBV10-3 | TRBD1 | TGTGCCATCAGGCCGGGACAGGGCGTTGTGTCCTCTGGAAACACCATATATTTT | CAIRPGQGVVSSGNTIYF
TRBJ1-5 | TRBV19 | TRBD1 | TGTGCCAGTAGGACACAGGGGATTAGCAATCAGCCCCAGCATTTT | CASRTQGISNQPQHF
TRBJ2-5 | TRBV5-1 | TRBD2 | TGCGCCAGCAGCTTGGTTTCAGCGGGAGGCCAAGAGAACCAGTACTTC | CASSLVSAGGQENQYF
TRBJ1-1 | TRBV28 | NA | TGTGCCAGCAGTTCACTCTACGGGGATAGTAGTGAAGCTTTCTTT | CASSSLYGDSSEAFF
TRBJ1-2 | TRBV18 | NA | TGTGCCAGCTCACCACCGTTGCAGGGTGGGATCTATGGCTACACCTTC | CASSPPLQGGIYGYTF
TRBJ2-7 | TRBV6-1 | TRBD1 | TGTGCCAGCAGTGAAGTAACAGGGGGCGTGTACGAGCAGTACTTC | CASSEVTGGVYEQYF
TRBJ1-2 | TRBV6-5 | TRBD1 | TGTGCCAGCAGTCTGGACAGGGATTTCTATGGCTACACCTTC | CASSLDRDFYGYTF
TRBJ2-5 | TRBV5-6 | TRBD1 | TGTGCCAGCAGCCCAAGCGCCACAGGGGTCCAAGAGACCCAGTACTTC | CASSPSATGVQETQYF
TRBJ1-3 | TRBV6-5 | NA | TGTGCCAGCAGCCGAGGACAGTATGGAAACACCATATATTTT | CASSRGQYGNTIYF
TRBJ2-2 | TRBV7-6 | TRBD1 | TGTGCCAGCAGCGAATTCGCTACCGGGACAGGGTTTTTGTTGACCGGGGAGCTGTTTTTT | CASSEFATGTGFLLTGELFF
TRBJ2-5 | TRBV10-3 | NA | TGTGCCATCAGTGAGGCAGAAGAGACCCAGTACTTC | CAISEAEETQYF
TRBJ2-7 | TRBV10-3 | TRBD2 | TGTGCCATCAGTGATAAAGCGGGGGGGCCCGAGCAGTACTTC | CAISDKAGGPEQYF
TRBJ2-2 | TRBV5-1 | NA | TGCGCCAGCAGCTATGGACAGTACACCGGGGAGCTGTTTTTT | CASSYGQYTGELFF
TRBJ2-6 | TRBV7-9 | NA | TGTGCCAGCAGCTTACTCCATGGGACTGAATACTCTGGGGCCAACGTCCTGACTTTC | CASSLLHGTEYSGANVLTF
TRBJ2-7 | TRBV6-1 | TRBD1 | TGTGCCAGTTCCGGGACAGGGGGTTCCGAGCAGTACTTC | CASSGTGGSEQYF
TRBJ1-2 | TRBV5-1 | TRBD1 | TGCGCCAGCAGCTCGGGACAGGGGGTCCTCCCTCATGGCTACACCTTC | CASSSGQGVLPHGYTF
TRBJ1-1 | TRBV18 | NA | TGTGCCAGCTCTCAGAGGGACTCGGAAGCTTTCTTT | CASSQRDSEAFF
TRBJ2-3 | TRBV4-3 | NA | TGCGCCAGCAGCCAAGATAGCGGACAGGGCACAGATACGCAGTATTTT | CASSQDSGQGTDTQYF
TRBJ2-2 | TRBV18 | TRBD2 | TGTGCCAGCTCACCCAACCCTGGACTAGTGCCGAGCACCGGGGAGCTGTTTTTT | CASSPNPGLVPSTGELFF
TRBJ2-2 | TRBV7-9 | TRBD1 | TGTGCCAGCAGCCCCCGGGACAGGAACGGGGAGCTGTTTTTT | CASSPRDRNGELFF
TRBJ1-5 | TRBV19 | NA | TGTGCCAGTAGTGGAGGGCAAGGCGCTCAGCCCCAGCATTTT | CASSGGQGAQPQHF
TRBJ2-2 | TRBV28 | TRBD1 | TGTGCCAGCAGCCCCAGGACAGGGGACACCGGGGAGCTGTTTTTT | CASSPRTGDTGELFF
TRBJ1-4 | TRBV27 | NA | TGTGCCAGCAGTTCATTAGGACAGACAGCTAATGAAAAACTGTTTTTT | CASSSLGQTANEKLFF
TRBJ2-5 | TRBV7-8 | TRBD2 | TGTGCCAGCAGCTTAGTAGCGGGGGTCCGTGAGACCCAGTACTTC | CASSLVAGVRETQYF
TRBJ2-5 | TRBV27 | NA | TGTGCCAGCAGTTTCTTTGGAGCAGAGACCCAGTACTTC | CASSFFGAETQYF
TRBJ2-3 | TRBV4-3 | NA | TGCGCCAGCAGCCGTGAGCCCCGCGCTGAAACGCAGTATTTT | CASSREPRAETQYF
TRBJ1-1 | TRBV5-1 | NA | TGCGCCAGCAGCTTAACGACAGAGAACACTGAAGCTTTCTTT | CASSLTTENTEAFF
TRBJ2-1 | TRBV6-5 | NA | TGTGCCAGCAGTTTATATTTTGAAGGGAGTGAGCAGTTCTTC | CASSLYFEGSEQFF
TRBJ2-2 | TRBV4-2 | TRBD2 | TGTGCCAGCAGCCAAGATTTGCTAGCGGGTGACGGGGAGCTGTTTTTT | CASSQDLLAGDGELFF
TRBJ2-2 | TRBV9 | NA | TGTGCCAGCAGCGTGAACAGGGCTACGAACACCGGGGAGCTGTTTTTT | CASSVNRATNTGELFF
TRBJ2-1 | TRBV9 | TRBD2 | TGTGCCAGCAGCGTAGTCGGGACTATGGACAATGAGCAGTTCTTC | CASSVVGTMDNEQFF
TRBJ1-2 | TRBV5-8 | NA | TGTGCCAGCAGCTTCGGGAACTATGGCTACACCTTC | CASSFGNYGYTF
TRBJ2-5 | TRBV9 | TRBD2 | TGTGCCAGCAGCGTACTAGCGGGGGAGCTGGGGGGAGAGACCCAGTACTTC | CASSVLAGELGGETQYF
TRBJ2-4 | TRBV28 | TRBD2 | TGTGCCAGCAGTTTAGAGAGTTGGGCGGGAGGGCCATTTTTACTAGCCAAAAACATTCAGTACTTC | CASSLESWAGGPFLLAKNIQYF
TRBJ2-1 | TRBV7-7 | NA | TGTGCCAGCAGCTTAGATCGGGACACCAACAATGAGCAGTTCTTC | CASSLDRDTNNEQFF
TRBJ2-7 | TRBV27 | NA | TGTGCCAGCAGTTTATGGGGGGAAGAGCAGTACTTC | CASSLWGEEQYF
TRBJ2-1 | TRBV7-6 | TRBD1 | TGTGCCAGCAGCCAAGGACAGGGGAGGGTCAATGAGCAGTTCTTC | CASSQGQGRVNEQFF
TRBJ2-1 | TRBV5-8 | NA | TGTGCCAGCAGCCGGGGTAGGTGGTATCTCTCCTACAATGAGCAGTTCTTC | CASSRGRWYLSYNEQFF
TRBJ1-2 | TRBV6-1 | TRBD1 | TGTGCCAGCAGTGAAGGACAGGGCGGTAACTATGGCTACACCTTC | CASSEGQGGNYGYTF
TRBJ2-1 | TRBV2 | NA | TGTGCCAGCCTGTACTCCGATGAGCAGTTCTTC | CASLYSDEQFF
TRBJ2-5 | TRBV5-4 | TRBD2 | TGTGCCAGCAGCACAAGAGGAGGACTAGCCGAGACCCAGTACTTC | CASSTRGGLAETQYF
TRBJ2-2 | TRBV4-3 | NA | TGCGCCAGCAGCCAAGGGACCGGGACATTGAACACCGGGGAGCTGTTTTTT | CASSQGTGTLNTGELFF
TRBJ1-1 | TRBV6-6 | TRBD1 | TGTGCCAGCATTCGCGGGACAGCGAACACTGAAGCTTTCTTT | CASIRGTANTEAFF
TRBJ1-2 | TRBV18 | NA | TGTGCCAGCTCACAGGGTTGGACTACCTATGGCTACACCTTC | CASSQGWTTYGYTF
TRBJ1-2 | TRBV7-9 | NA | TGTGCCAGCAGCGGGGGGAGCTATGGCTACACCTTC | CASSGGSYGYTF
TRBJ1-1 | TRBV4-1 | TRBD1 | TGCGCCAGCAGCCAATCCAGGGGGCTGAACACTGAAGCTTTCTTT | CASSQSRGLNTEAFF